This note documents a single TCR beta chain sequence. Its specificity is unknown. The sample has other DNA sequences that encode this CDR3 too. The data are from a study of shared clonotypes between healthy human individuals. Libraries were prepared by immunoSEQ multiplex PCR; TCRdb keeps only in-frame clonotypes and omits some of them. The sample lists about 2.4 million clones; 80% to 95% were seen once. Study-level results: Naive CD4 clonotypes were shared across several donors at 4.5% to 6%. A reduction in generation probabilities was seen for non-shared clonotypes relative to those shared by all four donors.

Donors were healthy HIV-negative adults without recent acute infections or vaccinations. From CD4+ cells came CD45RA+ naive and CD45RA-negative memory subsets. Deletions cut 5 bases from V and 0 bases from J, with 5 bases between. Germline CDR1 is SNHLY and CDR2 is FYNNEI. The CDR3 consists of 12 residues. The receptor was derived from a man between 18 and 35 years old in good health. Some clones in this sample may be carry-over from other donors' samples. Material for sequencing was naive CD4+ T cells from PBMCs. As to subset: CD45RA+ positively selected. The chain combines TRBV2 with TRBJ2-7; D unclear. CDR3 nucleotides: TGTGCCAGCAGTTCCTCCTCCTACGAGCAGTACTTC. This gives the protein CASSSSSYEQYF.